The 5 T cell receptor beta chains in this list originate from one sample, sequenced in a study of T-cell memory formation after mild COVID-19. From the 5' RACE reads, TCRdb called clonotypes with MiXCR, one entry per CDR3 protein. The table shows under 35,000 distinct CDR3 sequences, with roughly 7.4% occurring only once. The sequencing input was PBMCs or a T cell subset sorted from them (not recorded which). Receptors originate from an adult woman who had mild COVID-19 (a few samples of this study predate the infection). Cell type and time point are not known.

This clonotype was recorded many times. J is TRBJ2-2 and V is TRBV5-1; 10 nucleotides align to TRBD2. J was trimmed by 3 bases and V by 2 bases; bases with no gene match: 7. This CDR3 spans 17 amino acids. Per germline, CDR1 SGHRS and CDR2 YFSETQ. The CDR3 region is CASSFRSGGADTGELFF. CDR3 bases: TGCGCCAGCAGCTTCCGAAGCGGGGGGGCAGACACCGGGGAGCTGTTTTTT.

This clonotype was detected ten times or more. V is TRBV5-6 and J is TRBJ2-3; D remains ambiguous. The CDR3 length is 13 residues. The germline gives CDR1 SGHDT, CDR2 YYEEEE. With 1 base removed from V and 7 bases from J, the gap between germline ends came to 10 bases. The CDR3 is CASSLRETYTQYF. The CDR3 region has the DNA TGTGCCAGCAGCTTGCGCGAGACCTATACGCAGTATTTT.

This clonotype showed up many times. This chain uses TRBV4-2 with TRBJ2-7; D not resolved. The V end lost 0 bases, the J end lost 0 bases, and 6 bases lay between the germline ends. The CDR3 has 14 amino acids. Germline V gene lookup returns CDR1 LGHNA and CDR2 YNFKEQ. The CDR3 spells CASSQDDLSYEQYF. The CDR3 DNA sequence: TGTGCCAGCAGCCAAGATGACCTCTCCTACGAGCAGTACTTC.

This clonotype was detected ten times or more. The J gene is TRBJ1-2, the V gene TRBV13, with D perhaps TRBD1 (5 bases). V lost 2 bases and J 4 bases, leaving 23 bases between the germline ends. This CDR3 region has 18 residues. Germline lookup yields CDR1 PRHDT and CDR2 FYEKMQ (reference sequence). DNA for the CDR3: TGTGCCAGCAGCTTAAGTAGAAGGGGATCCGAGGTGCTCTATGGCTACACCTTC. Amino acids: CASSLSRRGSEVLYGYTF.

The chain employs TRBV6-5 and TRBJ1-6, with 7 bases lining up with TRBD1. J was trimmed by 10 bases and V by 2 bases; bases with no gene match: 5. From germline, CDR1 is MNHEY and CDR2 SVGAGI. The CDR3 totals 14 residues. CDR3 in amino acids: CASSYRGGASPLHF. CDR3 nucleotides: TGTGCCAGCAGTTACAGAGGGGGCGCCTCACCCCTCCACTTT.